The 5 T cell receptor beta chains presented below share a single source sample, sequenced in a study of blood T cell repertoires in COVID-19. Only in-frame clones appear in the TCRdb table, and some are missing; sequencing was by immunoSEQ multiplex PCR. The data show about 250,000 clones, with 83% seen just once and around 5.5% held by the top ten. Sequenced material: peripheral blood. The receptors here all came from a human donor in a cohort sampled during active COVID-19.

This CDR3 reads CAWSPSYNSPLHF. The CDR3 region has the DNA TGTGCCTGGAGTCCCAGTTATAATTCACCCCTCCACTTT. This chain joins TRBV30 and TRBJ1-6; unclear D gene. From germline, CDR1 is GTSNPN and CDR2 SVGIG (reference sequence). V gave up 2 bases and J gave up 4 bases, with 6 bases separating them. CDR3 length: 13 amino acids.

This sequence joins TRBV3-1 (or the pseudogene TRBV3-2) and TRBJ1-1; D gene unclear. Germline CDR1 reads LGHDT; CDR2 reads YNNKEL (reference sequence). Trimming took off 0 bases at V and 4 bases at J, with 12 bases between the two ends. The CDR3 covers 15 residues. For the CDR3, the DNA is TGTGCCAGCAGCCAAGAAGGGAGCGGTGGCACTGAAGCTTTCTTT. Encoded protein: CASSQEGSGGTEAFF.

The rearrangement links TRBV2 to TRBJ2-3; 9 nucleotides align to TRBD1. The CDR3 sequence is 14 residues long. CDR1 is SNHLY, CDR2 FYNNEI, per germline. Germline trimming cut 6 bases from V and 2 bases from J; bases unmatched to any gene: 3. CDR3 nucleotides: TGTGCCAGCAGGACAGGGGGGATCACAGATACGCAGTATTTT. Protein sequence: CASRTGGITDTQYF. Full variable domain (missing parts from reference TRBV2 and TRBJ2-3): EPEVTQTPSHQVTQMGQEVILRCVPISNHLYFYWYRQILGQKVEFLVSFYNNEISEKSEIFDDQFSVERPDGSNFTLKIRSTKLEDSAMYFCASRTGGITDTQYFGPGTRLTVL.

This chain joins TRBV27 and TRBJ1-3, with TRBD1 matching over 7 bases. After removal of 8 bases from V and 0 bases from J, the junction contained 4 bases not matched to a gene. This CDR3 has 14 amino acids. Looked up from germline, CDR1 is MNHEY and CDR2 is SMNVEV (reference sequence). Here the CDR3 reads CASSAGGSGNTIYF. As DNA, the CDR3 is TGTGCCAGCTCGGCAGGGGGCTCTGGAAACACCATATATTTT.

Of note for this clone: Distinct nucleotide sequences in the sample also encode this CDR3. The rearrangement links TRBV5-1 to TRBJ1-1, with 7 bases fitting TRBD1. The trim removed 4 bases at V and 4 bases at J, leaving 7 bases unmatched. Germline V gene lookup returns CDR1 SGHRS and CDR2 YFSETQ. The CDR3 has 14 amino acids. Written as DNA, the CDR3 is TGCGCCAGCAGCCCGACAGGGCGGGGCACTGAAGCTTTCTTT. Translated: CASSPTGRGTEAFF.